The 14 T cell receptor beta chains below were found in one sample sequenced in a study of blood T cells in healthy people across ages. With a J-beta primer mix and a sample-barcoded 5' primer, a second PCR ran about 6 to 11 cycles. TCRdb analysed the 5' RACE reads with MiXCR anew, one entry per CDR3 protein. The repertoire holds 800,000 to 950,000 distinct CDR3 sequences, with roughly 40% as singletons. Sequencing was performed on blood. These receptors originate from a man between 18 and 35 years old in good health.

The chain carries TRBV20-1 and TRBJ2-7; either TRBD1 or TRBD2 may fit D (6 bases each). Germline V lookup: CDR1 DFQATT, CDR2 SNEGSKA (reference sequence). This CDR3 has 14 residues. V lost 1 base and J lost 4, with 14 bases in between. The chain's CDR3 is CSARGDSGAYEQYF. The CDR3 region has the DNA TGCAGTGCTAGAGGGGACTCAGGGGCTTACGAGCAGTACTTC.

There are a few counts of this clonotype. V usage is TRBV7-2 and J usage is TRBJ2-7; 14 bases align to TRBD2. The junction had 10 bases not matched to a gene; V was cut back by 5 bases and J by 1 base. This CDR3 spans 18 amino acids. Germline V gives CDR1 SGHTA, CDR2 FQGNSA. In DNA, the CDR3 is TGTGCCAGCAGCCTCCGACTAGCGGGGGGGCGGGAGTCCTACGAGCAGTACTTC. This codes for CASSLRLAGGRESYEQYF.

The chain has TRBV9 and TRBJ2-1, with D possibly matching TRBD2 (5 bases). Germline V CDR1 and CDR2: SGDLS, YYNGEE. V was pared by 1 base and J by 2 bases, with 10 bases between. CDR3 length equals 15 residues. For the CDR3, the DNA is TGTGCCAGCAGCGTAAATGAGGGCCCCTACAATGAGCAGTTCTTC. Translated, it gives CASSVNEGPYNEQFF.

The V gene is TRBV12-3 or TRBV12-4, the J gene TRBJ2-2, with 8 bases fitting TRBD2. This CDR3 spans 14 amino acids. The junction had 3 bases not matched to a gene; V was cut back by 3 bases and J by 6 bases. The CDR3 DNA follows: TGTGCCAGCAGTTTCGGGGGGGGCGCCGGGGAGCTGTTTTTT. Encoded protein: CASSFGGGAGELFF.

This clonotype was observed many times. This chain joins TRBV12-3 or TRBV12-4 and TRBJ2-3, with 8 bases aligning to TRBD1. J was trimmed by 1 base and V by 6 bases; bases with no gene match: 6. CDR3 size: 15 residues. The DNA of the CDR3 is TGTGCCAGCAGGGGGGGACAGGACGGCACAGATACGCAGTATTTT. Translating it yields CASRGGQDGTDTQYF.

Of note for this clonotype: A much larger clone lies one base from this, so it may be a read error. The chain recombines TRBV4-1 with TRBJ1-2; D is possibly TRBD1 (5 bases). The germline CDR1 and CDR2 sequences are MGHRA and YSYEKL. CDR3 length: 15 residues. V dropped 1 base and J dropped 1 base, with 10 bases sitting between them. CDR3 region: CASSQVETVNYGYTF. The CDR3 nucleotides read TGCGCCAGCAGCCAAGTGGAGACAGTTAACTATGGCTACACCTTC.

In this sample, this clonotype turned up a few times. V is TRBV10-3 and J is TRBJ1-4, with D uncertain. The CDR3 is made up of 14 amino acids. Trimming stripped 3 bases from V and 2 bases from J, with 7 bases between. CDR1 is ENHRY and CDR2 is SYGVKD in the germline V gene. CDR3: CAISDGRTNEKLFF. The DNA of the CDR3 is TGTGCCATCAGTGATGGACGGACTAATGAAAAACTGTTTTTT.

The chain employs TRBV5-1 and TRBJ2-1; possible D gene TRBD2, 7 bases. Trimming shortened V by 4 bases and J by 6 bases, and 14 bases separated the two germline ends. Germline loops: CDR1 SGHRS, CDR2 YFSETQ. The CDR3 length is 14 residues. The CDR3 loop is CASSPKGGANEQFF. The CDR3 DNA reads TGCGCCAGCAGCCCAAAAGGGGGGGCCAATGAGCAGTTCTTC.

The table lists this clonotype with a few counts. The rearrangement links TRBV4-1 to TRBJ2-5; no clear D gene. CDR3 size: 14 residues. V was cut by 3 bases and J by 1 base, with 9 bases left in between. Germline CDR1 reads MGHRA; CDR2 reads YSYEKL. CDR3 protein: CASSQAPTQETQYF. CDR3 DNA: TGCGCCAGCAGCCAGGCACCTACCCAAGAGACCCAGTACTTC.

Remarks on this clonotype: Possible read error: a much larger clone is one base away. The V gene is TRBV12-3 or TRBV12-4, the J gene TRBJ2-4, with 8 bases fitting TRBD2. The CDR3 totals 17 residues. This CDR3 reads CAGSFFARGGSGNIQYF. CDR3 DNA: TGTGCCGGCAGTTTTTTTGCCCGGGGGGGGTCGGGAAACATTCAGTACTTC.

The genes are TRBV2 and TRBJ2-6, with D maybe TRBD2 (5 bases). The germline gives CDR1 SNHLY, CDR2 FYNNEI. Trimming removed 6 bases at V and 1 base at J, with 10 bases between. CDR3 length: 15 residues. The DNA for the CDR3 is TGTGCCAGCAGGGAGACTAAGTCTGGGGCCAACGTCCTGACTTTC. Amino acid sequence: CASRETKSGANVLTF.

This clonotype occurred a few times. The chain has TRBV12-3 or TRBV12-4 and TRBJ2-1, with TRBD2 matching over 15 bases. Unmatched junction bases numbered 9, after V lost 3 bases and J lost 3 bases. The CDR3 is 19 amino acids. The CDR3 region is CASSFPPGTSGGIYNEQFF. CDR3 DNA: TGTGCCAGCAGTTTCCCCCCCGGGACTAGCGGGGGGATCTACAATGAGCAGTTCTTC.

J is TRBJ2-5 and V is TRBV28; 7 nucleotides agree with TRBD1. V was pared by 6 bases and J by 3 bases, with 7 bases of the junction left unmatched. Germline CDR1 and CDR2: MDHEN and SYDVKM. The length of the CDR3 is 14 residues. This chain's CDR3 is CASRTQGLEETQYF. For the CDR3, the DNA is TGTGCCAGCAGAACACAGGGGTTGGAAGAGACCCAGTACTTC.

The genes are TRBV7-9 and TRBJ1-4; a weak D match, TRBD1 (6 bases). Germline V CDR1 and CDR2: SEHNR, FQNEAQ (reference sequence). Deletions cut 7 bases from V and 6 bases from J, with 18 bases between. The CDR3 runs to 15 residues. This CDR3 reads CASTRGGRADEKLFF. CDR3 nucleotides: TGTGCCAGCACCCGGGGGGGCAGGGCGGATGAAAAACTGTTTTTT.